Given below is one T cell receptor (beta chain) in context. The germline V gene encodes CDR1 LGHDT and CDR2 YNNKEL (reference sequence). This CDR3 is 15 amino acids long. V lost 6 bases to trimming and J lost 0 bases, with 12 bases between them. This sample is part of a study of blood T cell repertoires in COVID-19. On the study more broadly: Some COVID-19 samples were acute and others convalescent; all came from the United States, Italy and Spain. Nucleic acid was either cDNA or gDNA, and it came from T cells, B-cell-depleted T cells, or PBMCs.

In the original workflow: The authors estimated nucleated cell counts from reference gene primer amplification. Profiling relied on immunoSEQ multiplex PCR, and the TCRdb table lists in-frame clones only, not all of them. That table furnishes V, J and clone size, whereas the DNA furnished D and trimming. Found here are around 200,000 clones, approximately 86% of them singletons; the top ten hold roughly 3.5%. V is TRBV3-1 (or the pseudogene TRBV3-2) and J is TRBJ1-3; D is possibly TRBD1 (5 bases). What was sequenced was peripheral blood. The sequence derives from a man between 65 and 85 years old with acute or convalescent COVID-19. The CDR3 DNA reads as TGTGCCAGCAGTTCCCGACAGCTCTCTGGAAACACCATATATTTT. Its translation: CASSSRQLSGNTIYF.